These T cell receptor beta chains were read from a single sample in a study of neurological immune-mediated disorders. TCRdb re-called the 5' RACE reads through MiXCR, storing one row per CDR3 protein. The data contain around 13,000 distinct CDR3 sequences, about 10% of them seen just once; the ten biggest clones take up under 30%. The sample was PBMCs. These receptors came from a woman aged 40 to 55 in good health. Each CDR3 is given with its conserved first and last residue. Each record gives: D gene, clone size, V gene, CDR3 length, J gene, CDR3 DNA, CDR3 protein. D genes are given only for firm matches. Some rows have no size entry. The others give once, few or many, or a class for an expanded clone.

D: NA; size: many; V: TRBV5-1; length: 16; J: TRBJ2-7; DNA: TGCGCCAGCAGCCCTGTTACCGGGGACGGACGGATGGAGCAGTACTTC; CDR3: CASSPVTGDGRMEQYF
D: TRBD2; size: many; V: TRBV29-1; length: 14; J: TRBJ2-1; DNA: TGCAGCGTTGCAACTAGCGGTTCCTACAATGAGCAGTTCTTC; CDR3: CSVATSGSYNEQFF
D: NA; size: many; V: TRBV28; length: 16; J: TRBJ2-3; DNA: TGTGCCAGCAGTTCGCCAAGGGCCGGCCTCACAGATACGCAGTATTTT; CDR3: CASSSPRAGLTDTQYF
D: NA; size: many; V: TRBV29-1; length: 15; J: TRBJ2-7; DNA: TGCAGCGTTGAAGATCCATTGGGCAGAACCTACGAGCAGTACTTC; CDR3: CSVEDPLGRTYEQYF
D: NA; size: many; V: TRBV7-9; length: 14; J: TRBJ1-6; DNA: TGTGCCAGCAGCCTCAGGGTGCGGAATTCACCCCTCCACTTT; CDR3: CASSLRVRNSPLHF
D: TRBD1; size: NA; V: TRBV7-9; length: 12; J: TRBJ1-2; DNA: TGTGCCAGCACGACAGGGAACTATGGCTACACCTTC; CDR3: CASTTGNYGYTF
D: TRBD1; size: NA; V: TRBV5-1; length: 14; J: TRBJ1-5; DNA: TGCGCCAGCAGCTCGGGACAGCCTAATCAGCCCCAGCATTTT; CDR3: CASSSGQPNQPQHF
D: NA; size: many; V: TRBV7-2; length: 15; J: TRBJ2-7; DNA: TGTGCCAGCAGCCCCCGGGACGCCGGCTTCCACGAGCAGTACTTC; CDR3: CASSPRDAGFHEQYF
D: NA; size: few; V: TRBV20-1; length: 15; J: TRBJ2-1; DNA: TGCAGTGCGACTCGCGGGGACAGCTCCTACAATGAGCAGTTCTTC; CDR3: CSATRGDSSYNEQFF
D: NA; size: many; V: TRBV7-2; length: 14; J: TRBJ1-2; DNA: TGTGCCAGCAGCGCGAGTCAGGGGAACTATGGCTACACCTTC; CDR3: CASSASQGNYGYTF
D: NA; size: many; V: TRBV12-3/TRBV12-4; length: 14; J: TRBJ2-5; DNA: TGTGCCAGCATGATCAAATTCGTGGGAAAGACCCAGTACTTC; CDR3: CASMIKFVGKTQYF
D: TRBD2; size: many; V: TRBV10-3; length: 14; J: TRBJ2-7; DNA: TGTGCCATCAGTGACGGGGGGGTGACCTACGAGCAGTACTTC; CDR3: CAISDGGVTYEQYF
D: NA; size: NA; V: TRBV6-5; length: 12; J: TRBJ2-7; DNA: TGTGCCAGCAGTCGAGAAAGCTACGAGCAGTACTTC; CDR3: CASSRESYEQYF
D: NA; size: many; V: TRBV5-1; length: 15; J: TRBJ2-1; DNA: TGCGCCAGCAGCCCCCAGGGATTAGGCCCCAATGAGCAGTTCTTC; CDR3: CASSPQGLGPNEQFF
D: TRBD2; size: many; V: TRBV20-1; length: 18; J: TRBJ2-1; DNA: TGCAGTGCTAGAGATTGGCGACTAGCGGGAGGGTCCTACAATGAGCAGTTCTTC; CDR3: CSARDWRLAGGSYNEQFF
D: NA; size: NA; V: TRBV27; length: 13; J: TRBJ2-1; DNA: TGTGCCAGCAGAACAGGGTCCCACAATGAGCAGTTCTTC; CDR3: CASRTGSHNEQFF
D: NA; size: many; V: TRBV6-6; length: 12; J: TRBJ1-5; DNA: TGTGCCAGCAGTGGTAGCAATCAGCCCCAGCATTTT; CDR3: CASSGSNQPQHF
D: NA; size: many; V: TRBV2; length: 11; J: TRBJ1-2; DNA: TGTGCCAGCAGGAAAGAGTATGGCTACACCTTC; CDR3: CASRKEYGYTF
D: NA; size: medium-sized; V: TRBV7-2; length: 15; J: TRBJ2-7; DNA: TGTGCCAGCAGCACCCTCGGCGTAGGACCGAGGGACCCGTACTTC; CDR3: CASSTLGVGPRDPYF
D: TRBD2; size: many; V: TRBV28; length: 14; J: TRBJ2-7; DNA: TGTGCCAGCAGTTTGGCCGGGGACTACTACGAGCAGTACTTC; CDR3: CASSLAGDYYEQYF
D: NA; size: many; V: TRBV6-6; length: 14; J: TRBJ1-3; DNA: TGTGCCAGCATTCTGACTATTCCGGGAAACACCATATATTTT; CDR3: CASILTIPGNTIYF
D: TRBD2; size: NA; V: TRBV5-1; length: 15; J: TRBJ2-5; DNA: TGCGCCAGCAGCTTGTGGGGGGGAGAAGGAGAGACCCAGTACTTC; CDR3: CASSLWGGEGETQYF
D: NA; size: many; V: TRBV5-1; length: 13; J: TRBJ1-3; DNA: TGCGCCAGCAGAATGGGCTCTGGAAACACCATATATTTT; CDR3: CASRMGSGNTIYF
D: TRBD1; size: many; V: TRBV5-1; length: 16; J: TRBJ2-1; DNA: TGCGCCAGCAGCTTGGAGGGACAGGGAACCTACAATGAGCAGTTCTTC; CDR3: CASSLEGQGTYNEQFF
D: TRBD1; size: NA; V: TRBV29-1; length: 15; J: TRBJ2-2; DNA: TGCAGCGTTGAAGATGGGGACAGGATTGCCGGGGAGCTGTTTTTT; CDR3: CSVEDGDRIAGELFF
D: NA; size: many; V: TRBV12-3/TRBV12-4; length: 11; J: TRBJ2-5; DNA: TGTGCCAGCAGTTTACGAGAGACCCAGTACTTC; CDR3: CASSLRETQYF
D: NA; size: many; V: TRBV13; length: 15; J: TRBJ2-7; DNA: TGTGCCAGCAGATTACAGGGGGCTAGCGGGTACGAGCAGTACTTC; CDR3: CASRLQGASGYEQYF
D: TRBD2; size: many; V: TRBV27; length: 16; J: TRBJ2-1; DNA: TGTGCCAGCAGTTTAGGGCGAGCGGGAGGGGACAATGAGCAGTTCTTC; CDR3: CASSLGRAGGDNEQFF
D: TRBD2; size: many; V: TRBV5-1; length: 15; J: TRBJ2-1; DNA: TGCGCCAGCAGCCCTAGCGGGAGGGCCTACAATGAGCAGTTCTTC; CDR3: CASSPSGRAYNEQFF
D: TRBD1; size: many; V: TRBV5-1; length: 15; J: TRBJ2-2; DNA: TGCGCCAGCAGCGTGGGACAGGGGAACACCGGGGAGCTGTTTTTT; CDR3: CASSVGQGNTGELFF
D: NA; size: many; V: TRBV19; length: 15; J: TRBJ2-2; DNA: TGTGCCAGTAGTGTCCGGGGACCTCGGACCGGGGAGCTGTTTTTT; CDR3: CASSVRGPRTGELFF
D: NA; size: few; V: TRBV7-8; length: 14; J: TRBJ2-2; DNA: TGTGCCAGCAGCTTTGAAAGTAACACCGGGGAGCTGTTTTTT; CDR3: CASSFESNTGELFF
D: TRBD2; size: many; V: TRBV5-1; length: 15; J: TRBJ2-1; DNA: TGCGCCAGCAGCTTGGCTAGCGGGAATTACAATGAGCAGTTCTTC; CDR3: CASSLASGNYNEQFF
D: NA; size: many; V: TRBV10-2; length: 11; J: TRBJ2-1; DNA: TGCGCCAGCAGGCGGGACAATGAGCAGTTCTTC; CDR3: CASRRDNEQFF
D: NA; size: many; V: TRBV5-1; length: 13; J: TRBJ1-1; DNA: TGCGCCAGCAGGCGGGAACTGAACACTGAAGCTTTCTTT; CDR3: CASRRELNTEAFF
D: NA; size: NA; V: TRBV7-9; length: 15; J: TRBJ2-5; DNA: TGTGACAGCAGCCCATCTGCAGTGGAAGTGGGGACCGAGTACTTC; CDR3: CDSSPSAVEVGTEYF
D: NA; size: NA; V: TRBV20-1; length: 14; J: TRBJ1-6; DNA: TGCAGTACTACAGAGGACTGGGGAAATTCACCCCTCCACTTT; CDR3: CSTTEDWGNSPLHF
D: NA; size: NA; V: TRBV5-6; length: 14; J: TRBJ1-4; DNA: TGTGCCAGCAGCTTGGGGGGACTAAATGAAAAACTGTTTTTT; CDR3: CASSLGGLNEKLFF
D: NA; size: many; V: TRBV3-1; length: 14; J: TRBJ1-1; DNA: TGTGCCAGCAGCTTTAGGACCCCGGGCACTGAAGCTTTCTTT; CDR3: CASSFRTPGTEAFF
D: TRBD1; size: many; V: TRBV20-1; length: 15; J: TRBJ1-2; DNA: TGCAGTGCTAGACCCCTTAGACAGGGGGCAGTTGGCTACACCTTC; CDR3: CSARPLRQGAVGYTF
D: NA; size: many; V: TRBV20-1; length: 13; J: TRBJ1-2; DNA: TGCAGTGCTACCAGGGACTGGGGGTTTGGCTACACCTTC; CDR3: CSATRDWGFGYTF
D: TRBD1; size: many; V: TRBV27; length: 13; J: TRBJ2-2; DNA: TGTGCCAGCAGTCGTACAGGGGCCGGGGAGCTGTTTTTT; CDR3: CASSRTGAGELFF
D: TRBD2; size: many; V: TRBV3-1; length: 15; J: TRBJ2-7; DNA: TGTGCCAGCAGCCAAGAGGCTAGCGGGAGGTACGAGCAGTACTTC; CDR3: CASSQEASGRYEQYF
D: NA; size: NA; V: TRBV5-4; length: 13; J: TRBJ1-2; DNA: TGTTCTAGCAGCCGGGGGGTGGCTCATGGCTACACCTTC; CDR3: CSSSRGVAHGYTF
D: TRBD2; size: many; V: TRBV5-4; length: 16; J: TRBJ2-1; DNA: TGTGCCAGCAGCTTGGGTAGCGGGGGTCCCTATAATGAGCAGTTCTTC; CDR3: CASSLGSGGPYNEQFF
D: TRBD2; size: many; V: TRBV20-1; length: 15; J: TRBJ2-1; DNA: TGCAGTGCTCCCCTGGGGCGGGGGGGCCTCAATGAGCAGTTCTTC; CDR3: CSAPLGRGGLNEQFF
D: NA; size: many; V: TRBV14; length: 14; J: TRBJ1-1; DNA: TGTGCCAGCAGCCACTTGGGACAAAACACTGAAGCTTTCTTT; CDR3: CASSHLGQNTEAFF
D: TRBD2; size: many; V: TRBV20-1; length: 16; J: TRBJ2-1; DNA: TGCAGTGCTAGAGATGGGGCGGGAGGTTCCTACAATGAGCAGTTCTTC; CDR3: CSARDGAGGSYNEQFF
D: NA; size: many; V: TRBV5-4; length: 15; J: TRBJ2-7; DNA: TGTGCCAGCAGCTCAACGCGGGACTTACACTACGAGCAGTACTTC; CDR3: CASSSTRDLHYEQYF
D: NA; size: many; V: TRBV5-1; length: 15; J: TRBJ2-1; DNA: TGCGCCAGCAGCTTGCGGGGCGACTCCTACAATGAGCAGTTCTTC; CDR3: CASSLRGDSYNEQFF